Listed below are T cell receptor beta chains from one sample, sequenced in a study of shared clonotypes between healthy human individuals. Method: immunoSEQ multiplex PCR; TCRdb's copy keeps in-frame clones and lacks some. Here the sample spans more than 2 million clones, around 93% being singletons. Sequencing was performed on naive CD8+ T cells from PBMCs. These receptors all stem from a man between 18 and 35 years old in good health. Some clones in this sample may be carry-over from other donors' samples. Each CDR3 is given with its conserved first and last residue. The D gene is left open where the match is weak. Clone size appears in some rows only: once, few, many, or a class for an expanded clone.

v_call	d_call	clone_size	j_call	cdr3_aa	cdr3_nt
TRBV29-1	NA	NA	TRBJ2-7	CSVVGLWPYEQYF	TGCAGCGTTGTAGGGTTATGGCCCTACGAGCAGTACTTC
TRBV28	NA	NA	TRBJ1-3	CASSDGRAGNTIYF	TGTGCCAGCAGTGATGGACGGGCAGGAAACACCATATATTTT
TRBV19	TRBD2	NA	TRBJ2-2	CASSIVAGGGTGELFF	TGTGCCAGTAGTATCGTAGCGGGCGGTGGAACCGGGGAGCTGTTTTTT
TRBV4-2	NA	NA	TRBJ2-7	CASSQGVGLGTYEQYF	TGTGCCAGCAGCCAAGGGGTTGGACTGGGAACCTACGAGCAGTACTTC
TRBV28	NA	NA	TRBJ2-7	CASSEQGTLYEQYF	TGTGCCAGCAGCGAACAGGGGACTCTTTACGAGCAGTACTTC
TRBV7-8	TRBD1	NA	TRBJ1-4	CASSTGDRAIEKLFF	TGTGCCAGCAGCACGGGGGACAGGGCCATTGAAAAACTGTTTTTT
TRBV27	NA	NA	TRBJ1-2	CASSLSYLGGTRPYGYTF	TGTGCCAGCAGTTTATCCTACTTGGGCGGGACCAGACCCTATGGCTACACCTTC
TRBV7-3	TRBD2	few	TRBJ2-1	CASSPLAGAGYNEQFF	TGTGCCAGCAGCCCCTTAGCGGGAGCGGGATACAATGAGCAGTTCTTC
TRBV28	NA	once	TRBJ2-7	CASSPRREYEQYF	TGTGCCAGCAGTCCGCGCCGGGAGTACGAGCAGTACTTC
TRBV5-5	NA	NA	TRBJ2-7	CASSLRYLGVGHSYEQYF	TGTGCCAGCAGCCTTCGATACCTTGGTGTCGGCCACTCCTACGAGCAGTACTTC
TRBV27	NA	few	TRBJ1-5	CASSLWGNQPQHF	TGTGCCAGCAGTTTATGGGGTAATCAGCCCCAGCATTTT
TRBV30	NA	NA	TRBJ2-7	CAWSVGLGTQYEQYF	TGTGCCTGGAGTGTAGGTCTGGGGACCCAATACGAGCAGTACTTC
TRBV11-2	TRBD1	NA	TRBJ2-7	CASRPHPTGEENEQYF	TGTGCCAGCAGACCACATCCGACAGGGGAGGAGAACGAGCAGTACTTC
TRBV4-3	NA	NA	TRBJ1-2	CASSQDRPYAGGYTF	TGCGCCAGCAGCCAAGATCGACCTTACGCGGGTGGCTACACCTTC
TRBV27	NA	NA	TRBJ2-5	CASSSINKWETQYF	TGTGCCAGCAGTTCGATAAACAAGTGGGAGACCCAGTACTTC
TRBV11-2	TRBD2	NA	TRBJ2-1	CASSSRDGRHEQFF	TGTGCCAGCAGCTCCAGGGACGGGAGGCATGAGCAGTTCTTC
TRBV7-2	NA	NA	TRBJ2-1	CASSLARGNNEQFF	TGTGCCAGCAGCTTAGCTCGAGGCAACAATGAGCAGTTCTTC
TRBV7-9	TRBD1	NA	TRBJ2-5	CASSTRQGEGETQYF	TGTGCCAGCAGCACTCGACAGGGTGAGGGAGAGACCCAGTACTTC
TRBV7-9	NA	NA	TRBJ2-5	CASSVMGGVQETQYF	TGTGCCAGCAGCGTCATGGGCGGAGTACAAGAGACCCAGTACTTC
TRBV6-1	NA	NA	TRBJ2-1	CASSGLSPRGEQFF	TGTGCCAGCAGTGGGTTATCGCCCCGGGGTGAGCAGTTCTTC
TRBV27	TRBD1	NA	TRBJ1-1	CASTHAGGAGGTEAFF	TGTGCCAGCACACACGCAGGGGGCGCGGGAGGCACTGAAGCTTTCTTT
TRBV15	NA	NA	TRBJ2-1	CATSRPWGHEQFF	TGTGCCACCAGCCGGCCTTGGGGCCATGAGCAGTTCTTC
TRBV6-1	NA	once	TRBJ2-5	CASSRARGQETQYF	TGTGCCAGCAGCAGGGCCCGGGGTCAAGAGACCCAGTACTTC
TRBV7-8	NA	NA	TRBJ2-5	CASSLTVRDQETQYF	TGTGCCAGCAGCTTAACGGTACGAGACCAAGAGACCCAGTACTTC
TRBV18	NA	NA	TRBJ2-3	CASSPERSTDTQYF	TGTGCCAGCTCACCGGAGCGTTCCACAGATACGCAGTATTTT
TRBV7-6	NA	NA	TRBJ2-2	CASSLYFGDQKAGELFF	TGTGCCAGCAGCCTATATTTTGGGGATCAGAAGGCCGGGGAGCTGTTTTTT
TRBV13	TRBD1	NA	TRBJ1-1	CASSDRTGSEAFF	TGTGCCAGCAGCGACCGGACAGGGTCTGAAGCTTTCTTT
TRBV6-5	NA	NA	TRBJ1-1	CASSYFGIRGTEAFF	TGTGCCAGCAGTTACTTCGGGATCCGGGGTACTGAAGCTTTCTTT
TRBV28	NA	NA	TRBJ2-7	CASSRYYEQYF	TGTGCCAGCAGTCGGTACTACGAGCAGTACTTC
TRBV4-1	TRBD2	NA	TRBJ2-1	CASSQPTGGRDEQFF	TGCGCCAGCAGCCAACCTACGGGAGGTAGGGATGAGCAGTTCTTC
TRBV4-1	NA	NA	TRBJ2-3	CASSHRAPGADTQYF	TGCGCCAGCAGCCACCGGGCCCCGGGGGCAGATACGCAGTATTTT
TRBV29-1	NA	once	TRBJ2-1	CSVVGLLSHSGDEQFF	TGCAGCGTTGTCGGACTACTTTCTCACTCGGGGGATGAGCAGTTCTTC
TRBV7-6	TRBD2	NA	TRBJ2-1	CASSLGTSGRSPYNEQFF	TGTGCCAGCAGTTTGGGGACTAGCGGGAGGAGTCCCTACAATGAGCAGTTCTTC
TRBV7-2	TRBD1	NA	TRBJ2-5	CASSTDRGPRETQYF	TGTGCCAGCAGCACCGACAGGGGGCCTCGGGAGACCCAGTACTTC
TRBV19	NA	NA	TRBJ2-5	CASSPRQAAETQYF	TGTGCCAGTAGTCCCCGACAGGCCGCCGAGACCCAGTACTTC
TRBV5-1	NA	few	TRBJ1-1	CASSLRQDEAFF	TGCGCCAGCAGCCTACGACAGGATGAAGCTTTCTTT
TRBV6-5	NA	NA	TRBJ2-7	CASSYAWGYEQYF	TGTGCCAGCAGCTACGCGTGGGGATACGAGCAGTACTTC
TRBV9	NA	NA	TRBJ1-4	CASSAGVLYEKLFF	TGTGCCAGCAGCGCAGGGGTTCTATATGAAAAACTGTTTTTT
TRBV4-3	NA	NA	TRBJ2-7	CASSQDATNYEQYF	TGCGCCAGCAGCCAAGATGCCACTAACTACGAGCAGTACTTC
TRBV4-3	TRBD1	once	TRBJ2-1	CASSARTRDRGYNEQFF	TGCGCCAGCAGCGCGAGAACCCGGGACAGGGGGTACAATGAGCAGTTCTTC
TRBV27	TRBD2	NA	TRBJ2-2	CASSPRTSGIGDTGELFF	TGTGCCAGCAGTCCCAGGACTAGCGGGATAGGAGACACCGGGGAGCTGTTTTTT
TRBV7-9	NA	NA	TRBJ2-3	CASSGLFGVGTDTQYF	TGTGCCAGCAGCGGCCTCTTCGGGGTGGGCACAGATACGCAGTATTTT
TRBV7-9	NA	once	TRBJ2-1	CASSVGYNEQFF	TGTGCCAGCAGCGTCGGTTACAATGAGCAGTTCTTC
TRBV19	TRBD1	NA	TRBJ2-5	CASSVDRGGETQYF	TGTGCCAGTAGCGTAGACAGGGGTGGGGAGACCCAGTACTTC
TRBV5-1	NA	NA	TRBJ2-7	CASSFFGSSYEQYF	TGCGCCAGCAGCTTCTTCGGGAGCTCCTACGAGCAGTACTTC
TRBV11-2	TRBD1	NA	TRBJ2-7	CASSSTPTGAYEQYF	TGTGCCAGCAGCTCGACGCCGACAGGGGCCTACGAGCAGTACTTC
TRBV7-6	TRBD2	once	TRBJ2-7	CASSLVFVPSGNYEQYF	TGTGCCAGCAGCTTAGTTTTTGTTCCTAGCGGGAACTACGAGCAGTACTTC